The subject of this entry is one T cell receptor (beta chain). V trimming: 4 bases; J trimming: 2 bases; junction bases outside the gene matches: 11. Looked up from germline, CDR1 is SGHRS and CDR2 is YFSETQ. This CDR3 is 16 amino acids long. This entry comes from a study of beta chain features in type 1 diabetes. Each of the CD4+ naive, central memory, regulatory and stem cell-like memory populations was sorted via CD45RO/CCR7/CD25/CD127/CD95/CD27. What was sequenced were expressed TCRB transcripts, since all of the isolated RNA had been reverse transcribed. Repertoires were generated with immunoSEQ multiplex PCR, while TCRdb's copy carries only in-frame clones and drops some. The data contain approximately 330,000 clones, more than 9.5% of them seen just once; the ten biggest clones take up about 0.015%.

This clonotype was obtained from a woman in her 30s in good health. This chain links TRBV5-1 with TRBJ2-5; TRBD2 aligns across 7 bases. The specimen was naive CD4+ T cells from blood. The CDR3 DNA is TGCGCCAGCAGCCACCTCTCTCCTAGCGGACAAGAGACCCAGTACTTC. This encodes CASSHLSPSGQETQYF.